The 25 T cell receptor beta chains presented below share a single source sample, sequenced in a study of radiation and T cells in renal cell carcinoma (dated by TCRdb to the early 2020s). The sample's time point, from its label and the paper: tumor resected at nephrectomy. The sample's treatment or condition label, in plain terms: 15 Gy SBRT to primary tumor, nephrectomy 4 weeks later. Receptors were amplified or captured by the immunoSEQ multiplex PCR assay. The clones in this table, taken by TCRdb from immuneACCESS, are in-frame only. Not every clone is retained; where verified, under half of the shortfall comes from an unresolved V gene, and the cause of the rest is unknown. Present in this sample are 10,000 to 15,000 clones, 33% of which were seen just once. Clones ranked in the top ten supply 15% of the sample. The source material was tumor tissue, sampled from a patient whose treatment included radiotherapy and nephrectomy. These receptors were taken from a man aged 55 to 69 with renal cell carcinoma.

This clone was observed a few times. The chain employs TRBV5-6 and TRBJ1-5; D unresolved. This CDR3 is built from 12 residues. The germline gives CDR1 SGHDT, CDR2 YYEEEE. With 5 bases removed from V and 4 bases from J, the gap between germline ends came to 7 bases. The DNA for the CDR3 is TGTGCCAGCAGTATGCAGAATCAGCCCCAGCATTTT. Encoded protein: CASSMQNQPQHF.

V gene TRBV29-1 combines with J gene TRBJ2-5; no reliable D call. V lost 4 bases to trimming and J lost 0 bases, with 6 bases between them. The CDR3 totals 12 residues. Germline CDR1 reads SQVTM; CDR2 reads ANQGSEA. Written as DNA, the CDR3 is TGCAGCGTTGCCACAGACCAAGAGACCCAGTACTTC. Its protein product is CSVATDQETQYF. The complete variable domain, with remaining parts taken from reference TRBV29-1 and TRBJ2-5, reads SAVISQKPSRDICQRGTSLTIQCQVDSQVTMMFWYRQQPGQSLTLIATANQGSEATYESGFVIDKFPISRPNLTFSTLTVSNMSPEDSSIYLCSVATDQETQYFGPGTRLLVL.

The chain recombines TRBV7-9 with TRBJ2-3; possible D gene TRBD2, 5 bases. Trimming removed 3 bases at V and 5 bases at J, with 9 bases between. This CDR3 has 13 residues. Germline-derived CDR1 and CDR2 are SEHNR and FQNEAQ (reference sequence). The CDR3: CASSLSGGDTQYF. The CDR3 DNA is TGTGCCAGCAGCTTGTCCGGAGGAGATACGCAGTATTTT.

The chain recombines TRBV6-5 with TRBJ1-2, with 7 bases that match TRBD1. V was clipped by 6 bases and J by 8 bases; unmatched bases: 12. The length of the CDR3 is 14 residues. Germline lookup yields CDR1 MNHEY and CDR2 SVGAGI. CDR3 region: CASSRGGPGGGYTF. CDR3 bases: TGTGCCAGCAGCCGGGGGGGGCCAGGGGGAGGCTACACCTTC.

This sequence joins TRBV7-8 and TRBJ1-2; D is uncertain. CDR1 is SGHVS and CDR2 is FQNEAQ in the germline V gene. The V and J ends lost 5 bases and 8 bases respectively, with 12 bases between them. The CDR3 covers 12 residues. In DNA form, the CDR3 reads TGTGCCAGCAGCCTAAATCCCGAGGGCTACACCTTC. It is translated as CASSLNPEGYTF.

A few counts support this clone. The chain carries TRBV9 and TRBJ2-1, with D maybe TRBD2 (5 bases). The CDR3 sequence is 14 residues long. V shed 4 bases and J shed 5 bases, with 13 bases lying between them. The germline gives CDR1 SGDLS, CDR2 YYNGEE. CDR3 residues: CASSPRWENNEQFF. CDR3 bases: TGTGCCAGCAGCCCTCGGTGGGAGAACAATGAGCAGTTCTTC.

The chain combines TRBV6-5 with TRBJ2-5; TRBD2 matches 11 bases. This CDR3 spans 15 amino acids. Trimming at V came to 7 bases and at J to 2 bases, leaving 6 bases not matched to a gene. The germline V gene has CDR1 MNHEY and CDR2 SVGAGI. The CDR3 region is CASIETSGAQETQYF. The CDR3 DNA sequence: TGTGCCAGCATCGAGACTAGCGGGGCGCAAGAGACCCAGTACTTC.

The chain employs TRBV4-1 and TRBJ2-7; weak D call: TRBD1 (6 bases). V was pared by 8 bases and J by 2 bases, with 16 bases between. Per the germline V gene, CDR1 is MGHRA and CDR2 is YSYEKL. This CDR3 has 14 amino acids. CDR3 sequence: CASSGQNIPYEQYV. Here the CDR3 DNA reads TGCGCCAGCTCTGGACAGAACATTCCCTACGAGCAGTACGTC.

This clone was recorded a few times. CDR3 sequence reads: CASSSQGSGTDTQYF. The CDR3 coding sequence is TGTGCCAGCAGCTCCCAGGGGTCGGGCACAGATACGCAGTATTTT. The V call is TRBV7-3, the J call TRBJ2-3, with D possibly matching TRBD1 (6 bases). CDR3 length: 15 residues. Germline loops: CDR1 SGHTA, CDR2 FQGTGA. V was trimmed by 4 bases and J by 1 base, leaving 12 bases between them.

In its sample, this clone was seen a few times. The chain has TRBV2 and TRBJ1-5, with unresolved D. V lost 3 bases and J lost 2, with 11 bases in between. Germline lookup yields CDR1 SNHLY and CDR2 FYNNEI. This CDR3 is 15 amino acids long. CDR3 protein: CASSETPAGNQPQHF. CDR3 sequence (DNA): TGTGCCAGCAGTGAGACTCCGGCCGGCAATCAGCCCCAGCATTTT.

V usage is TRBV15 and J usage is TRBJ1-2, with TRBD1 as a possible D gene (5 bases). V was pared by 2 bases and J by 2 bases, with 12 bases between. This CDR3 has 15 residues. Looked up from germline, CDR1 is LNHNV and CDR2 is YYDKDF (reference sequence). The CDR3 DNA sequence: TGTGCCACCAGCAGACAAGGCAGGGAAAACTATGGCTACACCTTC. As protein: CATSRQGRENYGYTF.

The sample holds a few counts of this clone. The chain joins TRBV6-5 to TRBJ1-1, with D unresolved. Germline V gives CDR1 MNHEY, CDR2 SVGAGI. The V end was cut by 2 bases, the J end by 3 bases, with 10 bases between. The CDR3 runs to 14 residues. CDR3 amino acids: CASSYGPGDTEAFF. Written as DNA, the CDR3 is TGTGCCAGCAGTTACGGACCCGGAGACACTGAAGCTTTCTTT.

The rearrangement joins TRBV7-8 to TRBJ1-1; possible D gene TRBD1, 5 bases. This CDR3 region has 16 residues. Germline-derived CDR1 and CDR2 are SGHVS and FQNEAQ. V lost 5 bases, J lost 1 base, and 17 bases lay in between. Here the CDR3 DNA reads TGTGCCAGCAGCGAGCTAATCAGGGATGGGAACACTGAAGCTTTCTTT. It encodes CASSELIRDGNTEAFF.

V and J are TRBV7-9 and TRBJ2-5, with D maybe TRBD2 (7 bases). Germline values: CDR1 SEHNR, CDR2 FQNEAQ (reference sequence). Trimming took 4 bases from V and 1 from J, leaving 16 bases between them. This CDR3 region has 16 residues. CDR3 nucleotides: TGTGCCAGCAGCTCCCCGGGCGGGGGCATCCAAGAGACCCAGTACTTC. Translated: CASSSPGGGIQETQYF.

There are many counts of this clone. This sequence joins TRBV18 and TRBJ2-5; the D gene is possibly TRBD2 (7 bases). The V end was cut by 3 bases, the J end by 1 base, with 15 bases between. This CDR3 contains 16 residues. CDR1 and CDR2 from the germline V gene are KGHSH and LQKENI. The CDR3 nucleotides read TGTGCCAGCTCACCCTTTGTGGCGGGGGCCCAAGAGACCCAGTACTTC. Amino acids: CASSPFVAGAQETQYF. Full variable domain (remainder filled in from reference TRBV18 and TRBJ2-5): NAGVMQNPRHLVRRRGQEARLRCSPMKGHSHVYWYRQLPEEGLKFMVYLQKENIIDESGMPKERFSAEFPKEGPSILRIQQVVRGDSAAYFCASSPFVAGAQETQYFGPGTRLLVL.

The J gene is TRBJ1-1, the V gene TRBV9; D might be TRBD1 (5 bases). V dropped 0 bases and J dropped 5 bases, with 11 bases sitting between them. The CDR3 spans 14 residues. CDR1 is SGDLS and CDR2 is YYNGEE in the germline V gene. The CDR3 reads CASSVEGQETEAFF. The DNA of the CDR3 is TGTGCCAGCAGCGTAGAGGGGCAGGAGACTGAAGCTTTCTTT.

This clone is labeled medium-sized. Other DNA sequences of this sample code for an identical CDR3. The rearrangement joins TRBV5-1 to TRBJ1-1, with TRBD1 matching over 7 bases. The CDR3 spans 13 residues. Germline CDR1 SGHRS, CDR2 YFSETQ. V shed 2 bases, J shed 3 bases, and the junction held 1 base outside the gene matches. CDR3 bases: TGCGCCAGCAGCTTAACAGGGGACACTGAAGCTTTCTTT. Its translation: CASSLTGDTEAFF.

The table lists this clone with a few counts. The CDR3 region is CASSPTGRSNQPQHF. The CDR3, as DNA: TGTGCCAGTAGTCCAACAGGGCGCAGCAATCAGCCCCAGCATTTT. J is TRBJ1-5 and V is TRBV19; D possibly corresponds to TRBD1 (6 bases). This CDR3 region has 15 residues. V lost 5 bases and J lost 1, with 12 bases in between. The germline V gene encodes CDR1 LNHDA and CDR2 SQIVND (reference sequence).

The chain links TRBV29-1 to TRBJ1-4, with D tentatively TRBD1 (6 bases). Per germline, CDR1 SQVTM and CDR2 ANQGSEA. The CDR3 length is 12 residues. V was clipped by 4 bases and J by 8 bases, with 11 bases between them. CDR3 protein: CSVGGAGEKLFF. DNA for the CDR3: TGCAGCGTTGGGGGGGCTGGAGAAAAACTGTTTTTT.

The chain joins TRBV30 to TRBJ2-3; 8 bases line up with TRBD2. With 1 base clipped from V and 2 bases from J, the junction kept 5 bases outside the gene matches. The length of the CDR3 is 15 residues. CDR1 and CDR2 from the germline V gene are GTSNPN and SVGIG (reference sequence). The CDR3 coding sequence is TGTGCCTGGAGTGAGGGACTAGGGGACACAGATACGCAGTATTTT. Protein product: CAWSEGLGDTDTQYF.

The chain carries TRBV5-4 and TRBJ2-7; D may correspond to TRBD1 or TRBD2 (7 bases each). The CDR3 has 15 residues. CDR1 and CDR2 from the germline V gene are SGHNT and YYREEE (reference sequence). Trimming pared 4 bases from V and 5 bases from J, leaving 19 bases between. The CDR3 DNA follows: TGTGCCAGCAGCGGCGGGGGCTCAGGGGGTAACGAGCAGTACGTC. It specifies CASSGGGSGGNEQYV.

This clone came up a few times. DNA for the CDR3: TGCGCCAGCAGCTTGGGAGACAGCCAAGAGACCCAGTACTTC. Translated: CASSLGDSQETQYF. The chain joins TRBV5-1 to TRBJ2-5, with D tentatively TRBD1 (5 bases). The CDR3 consists of 14 residues. Germline V gene lookup returns CDR1 SGHRS and CDR2 YFSETQ. The V gene lost 0 bases and the J gene lost 1 base, with 7 bases spanning the gap.

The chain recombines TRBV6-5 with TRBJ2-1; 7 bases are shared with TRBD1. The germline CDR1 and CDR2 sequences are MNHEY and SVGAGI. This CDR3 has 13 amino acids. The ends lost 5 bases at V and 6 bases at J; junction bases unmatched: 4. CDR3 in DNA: TGTGCCAGCAGTATGACAGGGACCAATGAGCAGTTCTTC. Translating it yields CASSMTGTNEQFF.

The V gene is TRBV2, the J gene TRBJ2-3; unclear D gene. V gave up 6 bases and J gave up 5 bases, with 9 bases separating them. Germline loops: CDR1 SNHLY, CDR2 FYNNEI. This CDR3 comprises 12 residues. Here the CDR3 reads CASRRAIDTQYF. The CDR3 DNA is TGTGCCAGCAGGAGAGCGATAGATACGCAGTATTTT.

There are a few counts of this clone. The CDR3 protein is CASSVATGIGPNEKLFF. DNA for the CDR3: TGTGCCAGCAGCGTAGCTACGGGGATCGGGCCTAATGAAAAACTGTTTTTT. The J gene is TRBJ1-4, the V gene TRBV9, with D unclear. The V gene lost 0 bases and the J gene lost 3 bases, with 15 bases spanning the gap. Germline CDR1 reads SGDLS; CDR2 reads YYNGEE. This CDR3 comprises 17 residues. Drawing the rest from reference TRBV9 and TRBJ1-4, the complete variable domain is DSGVTQTPKHLITATGQRVTLRCSPRSGDLSVYWYQQSLDQGLQFLIQYYNGEERAKGNILERFSAQQFPDLHSELNLSSLELGDSALYFCASSVATGIGPNEKLFFGSGTQLSVL.